Listed below are T cell receptor beta chains from one sample, sequenced in a study of T cell responses to AZD1222 COVID-19 vaccine. Method: immunoSEQ multiplex PCR; TCRdb's copy keeps in-frame clones and lacks some. The sample lists about 110,000 clones; around nine tenths were seen once. This specimen consisted of peripheral blood, obtained on day 0 of AZD1222 vaccination. Receptor source: an adult in good health. The CDR3 runs from the conserved cysteine through the conserved F or W. The D gene is left open where the match is weak. Clone size is not always given. Where it is, it says once, few, many or a class for expanded clones.

D: -; V: TRBV21-1; J: TRBJ1-1; size: -; length: 13; DNA: TGTGCCAGCAGCAAACTACCAGGGTCAAGAGCTTTCTTT; CDR3: CASSKLPGSRAFF
D: TRBD1; V: TRBV5-1; J: TRBJ1-2; size: -; length: 17; DNA: TGCGCCAGCAGCTTGGGAGGGACCGGGACAGTCGGGTATGGCTACACCTTC; CDR3: CASSLGGTGTVGYGYTF
D: -; V: TRBV28; J: TRBJ1-3; size: -; length: 13; DNA: TGTGCCAGCAGTTTAGTGGGACGAGGCACCATATATTTT; CDR3: CASSLVGRGTIYF
D: -; V: TRBV28; J: TRBJ1-2; size: -; length: 14; DNA: TGTGCCAGCAGGCTAGTCGGGGGCGGTTATGGCTACACCTTC; CDR3: CASRLVGGGYGYTF
D: -; V: TRBV6-6; J: TRBJ2-7; size: -; length: 16; DNA: TGTGCCAGCAGTTACTCGCTCAGGGACAATACCTACGAGCAGTACTTC; CDR3: CASSYSLRDNTYEQYF
D: -; V: TRBV3-1/TRBV3-2; J: TRBJ1-2; size: few; length: 16; DNA: TGTGCCAGCAGCCAAGAAAGGACAAGCTCTAACTATGGCTACACCTTC; CDR3: CASSQERTSSNYGYTF
D: TRBD1; V: TRBV5-1; J: TRBJ2-3; size: few; length: 14; DNA: TGCGCCAGCAGCCTTGAGGGGGCCGCAGATACGCAGTATTTT; CDR3: CASSLEGAADTQYF
D: TRBD2; V: TRBV9; J: TRBJ2-3; size: -; length: 17; DNA: TGTGCCAGCAGCCCACAGGGACTAGCGGGAGGATGGGATACGCAGTATTTT; CDR3: CASSPQGLAGGWDTQYF
D: -; V: TRBV6-5; J: TRBJ1-5; size: few; length: 15; DNA: TGTGCCAGCAGTTCCTCAGGGTATAGCAATCAGCCCCAGCATTTT; CDR3: CASSSSGYSNQPQHF
D: -; V: TRBV19; J: TRBJ2-3; size: -; length: 13; DNA: TGTGCCAGTAGGCAGGGTGGCACAGATACGCAGTATTTT; CDR3: CASRQGGTDTQYF
D: -; V: TRBV5-1; J: TRBJ2-1; size: -; length: 14; DNA: TGCGCCAGCAGCTTGGCTGGGACCATGAATGAGCAGTTCTTC; CDR3: CASSLAGTMNEQFF
D: -; V: TRBV6-2/TRBV6-3; J: TRBJ1-1; size: once; length: 15; DNA: TGTGCCAGCAGTGGACACCGAAGGGTGAACACTGAAGCTTTCTTT; CDR3: CASSGHRRVNTEAFF
D: -; V: TRBV6-1; J: TRBJ1-1; size: once; length: 15; DNA: TGTGCCAGCAGTGATAAAGGACAGCCGAACACTGAAGCTTTCTTT; CDR3: CASSDKGQPNTEAFF
D: -; V: TRBV21-1; J: TRBJ1-5; size: -; length: 15; DNA: TGTGCCAGCAGCCCACTGGATGCGGGCAATCAGCCCCAGCATTTT; CDR3: CASSPLDAGNQPQHF
D: -; V: TRBV5-3; J: TRBJ1-5; size: -; length: 16; DNA: TGTGCCAGAAGCTTCCTACGGAGTTATAGCAATCAGCCCCAGCATTTT; CDR3: CARSFLRSYSNQPQHF
D: -; V: TRBV6-2/TRBV6-3; J: TRBJ2-1; size: few; length: 17; DNA: TGTGCCAGCAGTTACCCAATAGTGGGCAAGGCGTACAATGAGCAGTTCTTC; CDR3: CASSYPIVGKAYNEQFF
D: TRBD1; V: TRBV18; J: TRBJ2-7; size: -; length: 13; DNA: TGTGCCAGCTCAGTAACGACAGGGGGCGAGCAGTACTTC; CDR3: CASSVTTGGEQYF
D: -; V: TRBV3-1/TRBV3-2; J: TRBJ1-5; size: -; length: 13; DNA: TGTGCCAGCAGCCAAGACCTCACCCAGCCCCAGCATTTT; CDR3: CASSQDLTQPQHF
D: -; V: TRBV7-3; J: TRBJ1-1; size: -; length: 14; DNA: TGTGCCAGCAGCTTGTCGGGACAGAACACTGAAGCTTTCTTT; CDR3: CASSLSGQNTEAFF
D: TRBD1; V: TRBV5-4; J: TRBJ1-6; size: -; length: 15; DNA: TGTGCCAGCAGCGTGGACAGGGGAAGCAATTCACCCCTCCACTTT; CDR3: CASSVDRGSNSPLHF
D: -; V: TRBV19; J: TRBJ1-5; size: -; length: 14; DNA: TGTGCCAGTAGTATAGATCGGGGTGATCAGCCCCAGCATTTT; CDR3: CASSIDRGDQPQHF
D: TRBD1; V: TRBV18; J: TRBJ2-7; size: -; length: 16; DNA: TGTGCCAGCTCACCACAAACAGGGGAAGCCTCCTACGAGCAGTACTTC; CDR3: CASSPQTGEASYEQYF
D: -; V: TRBV3-1/TRBV3-2; J: TRBJ1-1; size: -; length: 16; DNA: TGTGCCAGCAGCCACCCTGCTGATGCCACGAGCACTGAAGCTTTCTTT; CDR3: CASSHPADATSTEAFF
D: -; V: TRBV19; J: TRBJ1-1; size: -; length: 14; DNA: TGTGCCAGTAGTATATGGGGGAGGCTTACTGAAGCTTTCTTT; CDR3: CASSIWGRLTEAFF
D: -; V: TRBV28; J: TRBJ1-5; size: -; length: 14; DNA: TGTGCCAGCAGCTCGGGGGGTGGCAATCAGCCCCAGCATTTT; CDR3: CASSSGGGNQPQHF
D: -; V: TRBV5-5; J: TRBJ2-1; size: -; length: 16; DNA: TGTGCCAGCAGCAAAGCGCGGCCAGAACCGAAGGATGAGCAGTTCTTC; CDR3: CASSKARPEPKDEQFF
D: -; V: TRBV4-2; J: TRBJ2-7; size: -; length: 15; DNA: TGTGCCAGCAGCCAAGGGGCTAGCGAATCCTACGAGCAGTACTTC; CDR3: CASSQGASESYEQYF
D: TRBD2; V: TRBV10-1; J: TRBJ2-4; size: -; length: 22; DNA: TGCGCCACTATTAATTTGCCTTGGGGGACTAGCGGTCTTCCTCTAGCCAAAAACATTCAGTACTTC; CDR3: CATINLPWGTSGLPLAKNIQYF
D: TRBD2; V: TRBV19; J: TRBJ2-4; size: few; length: 17; DNA: TGTGCCAGTAGCTCCTCGGGACTAGCGGGAGCCAAAAACATTCAGTACTTC; CDR3: CASSSSGLAGAKNIQYF
D: TRBD1; V: TRBV6-5; J: TRBJ1-3; size: -; length: 14; DNA: TGTGCCAGTGGAGACAGGGGGCGCGGCAACACCATATATTTT; CDR3: CASGDRGRGNTIYF
D: TRBD2; V: TRBV3-1/TRBV3-2; J: TRBJ2-2; size: -; length: 16; DNA: TGTGCCAGCAGCCAAGCCCCAGCGGGGGGCCGCGGGGAGCTGTTTTTT; CDR3: CASSQAPAGGRGELFF
D: -; V: TRBV3-1/TRBV3-2; J: TRBJ1-5; size: -; length: 15; DNA: TGTGCCAGCAGCCAAGATTATAGTGGCAATCAGCCCCAGCATTTT; CDR3: CASSQDYSGNQPQHF
D: -; V: TRBV11-3; J: TRBJ2-3; size: -; length: 17; DNA: TGTGCCAGCAGCTTAGATCGGGGGAGGAGCGGCACAGATACGCAGTATTTT; CDR3: CASSLDRGRSGTDTQYF
D: -; V: TRBV24-1; J: TRBJ2-7; size: -; length: 16; DNA: TGTGCCACCGGGACCGGCGCGCCCAGCTCCCTCGGGGAGCAGTACTTC; CDR3: CATGTGAPSSLGEQYF
D: TRBD2; V: TRBV4-1; J: TRBJ2-1; size: -; length: 16; DNA: TGCGCCAGCAGCCAAGCCCTAGCGGGAGCGTTTGGTGAGCAGTTCTTC; CDR3: CASSQALAGAFGEQFF